The 13 T cell receptor beta chains in this list originate from one sample, sequenced in a study of control samples from healthy donors and cancer patients. The repertoire was sequenced with immunoSEQ multiplex PCR; TCRdb's copy has only in-frame clones and lacks some. The profile shows about 190,000 clones, 91% of them singletons. What was sequenced was blood. These receptors were obtained from a man aged 25-45 years in good health.

This clone was observed a single time. The V gene is TRBV5-1, the J gene TRBJ2-3; 7 bases map to TRBD1. V shed 4 bases, J shed 0 bases, and the junction held 11 bases outside the gene matches. The CDR3 is 17 residues long. Germline CDR1 and CDR2: SGHRS and YFSETQ. The CDR3 spells CASSDSPTGSSTDTQYF. The CDR3 region has the DNA TGCGCCAGCAGCGATAGCCCGACAGGGTCTAGCACAGATACGCAGTATTTT.

In DNA form, the CDR3 reads TGCAGTGCTAGTGGGACAGGGACATATGGCTACACCTTC. It translates to CSASGTGTYGYTF. The rearrangement uses TRBV20-1 and TRBJ1-2; TRBD1 aligns across 9 bases. Germline V gene data show CDR1 as DFQATT and CDR2 as SNEGSKA (reference sequence). The V segment lost 3 bases and the J segment 5 bases; nucleotides outside the gene matches: 4. The CDR3 sequence is 13 residues long.

V gene TRBV20-1 combines with J gene TRBJ1-1; possible D gene TRBD1, 5 bases. This CDR3 comprises 15 residues. Trimming shortened V by 3 bases and J by 4 bases, and 18 bases separated the two germline ends. Germline values: CDR1 DFQATT, CDR2 SNEGSKA (reference sequence). CDR3 in amino acids: CSASGGSGQPTEAFF. CDR3 sequence (DNA): TGCAGTGCTAGTGGGGGTTCCGGCCAACCCACTGAAGCTTTCTTT.

The V call is TRBV9, the J call TRBJ2-1, with 13 nucleotides matching TRBD2. Germline V gene sequence: CDR1 SGDLS, CDR2 YYNGEE. The CDR3 sequence is 15 residues long. V lost 3 bases, J lost 7 bases, and 4 bases stayed unmatched. Here the CDR3 reads CASSGGTSGVNEQFF. DNA for the CDR3: TGTGCCAGCAGCGGAGGGACTAGCGGGGTAAATGAGCAGTTCTTC. Full variable domain (outside the CDR3, taken from reference TRBV9 and TRBJ2-1): DSGVTQTPKHLITATGQRVTLRCSPRSGDLSVYWYQQSLDQGLQFLIQYYNGEERAKGNILERFSAQQFPDLHSELNLSSLELGDSALYFCASSGGTSGVNEQFFGPGTRLTVL.

This clone was recorded once. The CDR3 spells CASSDNTGELFF. The CDR3 DNA reads TGTGCCAGCAGTGACAACACCGGGGAGCTGTTTTTT. V gene TRBV2 combines with J gene TRBJ2-2; D is undetermined. The CDR3 sequence is 12 residues long. CDR1 and CDR2 from the germline V gene are SNHLY and FYNNEI. The V end was cut by 3 bases, the J end by 2 bases, with 1 base between.

The J gene is TRBJ1-3, the V gene TRBV30, with D maybe TRBD1 (5 bases). This CDR3 spans 15 amino acids. Germline V lookup: CDR1 GTSNPN, CDR2 SVGIG (reference sequence). The V end lost 0 bases, the J end lost 4 bases, and 13 bases lay between the germline ends. CDR3 amino acids: CAWSVPGTTGNTIYF. The CDR3 region has the DNA TGTGCCTGGAGTGTACCCGGGACGACCGGAAACACCATATATTTT.

The chain employs TRBV12-2 and TRBJ2-7. TRBV12-2 is described as a pseudogene. This CDR3 has 15 residues. The CDR3 sequence is CASRLSETWVHEQYF. The CDR3 DNA reads TGTGCAAGTCGCTTATCCGAAACTTGGGTCCACGAGCAGTACTTC.

The V call is TRBV18, the J call TRBJ2-2; 9 bases match TRBD2. Losses at the gene ends were 0 bases for V and 5 bases for J; bases not matched to a gene: 7. Looked up from germline, CDR1 is KGHSH and CDR2 is LQKENI. The CDR3 runs to 17 residues. The CDR3: CASSPPSGGRGTGELFF. CDR3 nucleotides: TGTGCCAGCTCACCACCTAGCGGGGGTCGTGGAACCGGGGAGCTGTTTTTT. Using reference TRBV18 and TRBJ2-2 for the parts outside the CDR3, the full variable domain is NAGVMQNPRHLVRRRGQEARLRCSPMKGHSHVYWYRQLPEEGLKFMVYLQKENIIDESGMPKERFSAEFPKEGPSILRIQQVVRGDSAAYFCASSPPSGGRGTGELFFGEGSRLTVL.

The rearrangement links TRBV6-4 to TRBJ2-7; 7 bases match TRBD1. Germline lookup yields CDR1 MRHNA and CDR2 SNTAGT. The V segment lost 8 bases and the J segment 3 bases; nucleotides outside the gene matches: 16. CDR3 size: 16 residues. This chain's CDR3 is CASYRTGRYEDYEQYF. The CDR3, as DNA: TGTGCCAGCTATAGGACAGGAAGATACGAAGACTACGAGCAGTACTTC.

The genes are TRBV2 and TRBJ1-6; D gene uncertain. The V end lost 8 bases, the J end lost 1 base, and 15 bases lay between the germline ends. This CDR3 comprises 16 residues. Germline CDR1 and CDR2: SNHLY and FYNNEI. The CDR3 nucleotides read TGTGCCAGCCGTTCGGAGGGTGGATCCTATAATTCACCCCTCCACTTT. It translates to CASRSEGGSYNSPLHF.

The chain combines TRBV4-1 with TRBJ1-2; the match to TRBD1 covers 7 bases. This CDR3 comprises 16 residues. Germline values: CDR1 MGHRA, CDR2 YSYEKL. The junction had 7 bases not matched to a gene; V was cut back by 1 base and J by 2 bases. Written as DNA, the CDR3 is TGCGCCAGCAGCCAAGCCACACAGGGGATCAACTATGGCTACACCTTC. Its protein product is CASSQATQGINYGYTF.

The chain combines TRBV6-2 or TRBV6-3 with TRBJ2-5; D not certain. CDR3 length equals 14 residues. Germline CDR1 is MNHEY and CDR2 is SVGEGT. V lost 4 bases and J lost 1, with 10 bases in between. CDR3 nucleotide sequence: TGTGCCAGCAGTTTGGAGTGGGGCCAAGAGACCCAGTACTTC. This translates into CASSLEWGQETQYF.

The rearrangement links TRBV5-1 to TRBJ1-3; no reliable D call. CDR3 length: 16 residues. Deletions cut 4 bases from V and 1 base from J, with 15 bases between. Germline V gives CDR1 SGHRS, CDR2 YFSETQ. CDR3 region: CASSPLETGSGNTIYF. CDR3 coding DNA: TGCGCCAGCAGCCCTCTGGAAACGGGATCTGGAAACACCATATATTTT.